Presented here are 17 T cell receptor beta chains from one specimen sequenced in a study of human T cells and chemical hapten exposure. Time point reported: patch test 3, about 24 weeks after DPC sensitization. This sample's treatment: therapeutic diphenylcyclopropenone sensitization with weekly scalp DPC. A single record per CDR3 protein comes from TCRdb applying MiXCR to the RACE reads. The sample has some 71,000 distinct CDR3 sequences; 11% are singletons. Specimen: whole blood, collected in connection with sensitization to the hapten diphenylcyclopropenone (DPC). These TCRs come from a woman aged 50 to 60 with alopecia areata. Some clones in this sample may be carry-over from other donors' samples.

This chain links TRBV2 with TRBJ2-3; D is ambiguous. Trimming took 2 bases from V and 3 from J, leaving 6 bases between them. CDR1 and CDR2 from the germline V gene are SNHLY and FYNNEI. This CDR3 has 13 amino acids. CDR3 sequence: CASSESATDTQYF. DNA of the CDR3: TGTGCCAGCAGTGAAAGTGCGACAGATACGCAGTATTTT.

This clonotype was picked up many times. This chain connects TRBV3-1 to TRBJ2-2, with no clear D. With 2 bases removed from V and 0 bases from J, the gap between germline ends came to 10 bases. Germline V gene lookup returns CDR1 LGHDT and CDR2 YNNKEL (reference sequence). The CDR3 runs to 16 residues. The CDR3 sequence: CASSQNTLANTGELFF. Written as DNA, the CDR3 is TGTGCCAGCAGCCAAAACACACTCGCGAACACCGGGGAGCTGTTTTTT.

This clonotype has at least ten counts. This chain uses TRBV12-3 or TRBV12-4 with TRBJ2-7; weak D call: TRBD1 (5 bases). This CDR3 has 12 amino acids. Between the trimmed V and J ends, which lost 7 bases and 1 base, there was a span of 8 bases. The DNA of the CDR3 is TGTGCCAGCAACCAGGGTTCCTACGAGCAGTACTTC. This sequence encodes CASNQGSYEQYF.

This clonotype has more than one count but fewer than ten. The rearrangement uses TRBV27 and TRBJ1-3, with 7 nucleotides matching TRBD1. CDR1 and CDR2 (germline): MNHEY, SMNVEV (reference sequence). This CDR3 region has 17 residues. V gave up 5 bases and J gave up 0 bases; unmatched junction bases: 10. The CDR3 DNA reads as TGTGCCAGCAGTCAATTGACAGGGAAGAGCTCTGGAAACACCATATATTTT. It is translated as CASSQLTGKSSGNTIYF.

This clonotype has a handful of counts. The rearrangement joins TRBV7-2 to TRBJ2-5; the D is unclear. In germline, CDR1 is SGHTA, CDR2 FQGNSA. The germline V and J ends were trimmed by 8 bases and 0 bases, with 7 bases remaining between them. The CDR3 sequence is 12 residues long. The CDR3 loop is CASAKYQETQYF. The CDR3 DNA is TGTGCCAGCGCTAAGTACCAAGAGACCCAGTACTTC.

A few counts support this clonotype. The chain is built from TRBV20-1 and TRBJ2-1, with D perhaps matching TRBD2 (5 bases). V was clipped by 3 bases and J by 6 bases, with 18 bases between them. Germline V gene data show CDR1 as DFQATT and CDR2 as SNEGSKA (reference sequence). The CDR3 contains 15 residues. The chain's CDR3 is CSARGYGISGNEQFF. DNA of the CDR3: TGCAGTGCTAGGGGGTACGGGATTTCGGGCAATGAGCAGTTCTTC.

The chain links TRBV29-1 to TRBJ1-6; D not resolved. The germline CDR1 and CDR2 sequences are SQVTM and ANQGSEA. Trimming took 7 bases from V and 5 from J, leaving 15 bases between them. The CDR3 covers 14 residues. The DNA of the CDR3 is TGCAGCGCCCAGGAAGGGTCGCATAATTCACCCCTCCACTTT. This codes for CSAQEGSHNSPLHF.

The chain couples TRBV12-3 or TRBV12-4 to TRBJ1-6; D might be TRBD1 (6 bases). The V end lost 5 bases, the J end lost 6 bases, and 11 bases lay between the germline ends. The CDR3 has 14 residues. The CDR3 sequence: CASSRQEPNSPLHF. The CDR3 bases are TGTGCCAGCAGTAGACAGGAACCTAATTCACCCCTCCACTTT.

The V gene is TRBV6-1, the J gene TRBJ1-6; perhaps TRBD1 as D (5 bases). V was clipped by 6 bases and J by 9 bases, with 12 bases between them. Germline V gene lookup returns CDR1 MNHNS and CDR2 SASEGT. CDR3 length: 13 amino acids. The CDR3 sequence: CASRTREGSPLHF. CDR3 DNA: TGTGCCAGCAGAACCAGGGAAGGTTCACCCCTCCACTTT.

This clonotype has only a few counts. The rearrangement joins TRBV6-5 to TRBJ1-2; weak D call: TRBD1 (5 bases). The CDR3 length is 13 residues. V was pared by 2 bases and J by 6 bases, with 10 bases between. Germline lookup yields CDR1 MNHEY and CDR2 SVGAGI. DNA for the CDR3: TGTGCCAGCAGTTACAGGGGAAACCATGGCTACACCTTC. Protein: CASSYRGNHGYTF.

This clonotype was recorded a few times. The chain has TRBV20-1 and TRBJ1-6; a possible D gene is TRBD1 (6 bases). The germline CDR1 and CDR2 sequences are DFQATT and SNEGSKA (reference sequence). The V gene lost 6 bases and the J gene lost 7 bases, with 16 bases spanning the gap. The CDR3 totals 14 residues. DNA for the CDR3: TGCAGTGCCCATGGGGGCAGGGCGAATTCACCCCTCCACTTT. Residues: CSAHGGRANSPLHF.

This chain connects TRBV27 to TRBJ2-3, with D tentatively TRBD1 (6 bases). Deletions cut 6 bases from V and 1 base from J, with 14 bases between. CDR3 length equals 15 residues. Germline CDR1 reads MNHEY; CDR2 reads SMNVEV (reference sequence). CDR3 in DNA: TGTGCCAGCAGGCGGACAGCGTTTGGCACAGATACGCAGTATTTT. Its translation is CASRRTAFGTDTQYF.

The chain recombines TRBV5-4 with TRBJ2-1; 13 nucleotides agree with TRBD2. V shed 5 bases and J 0 bases; nucleotides not matched to a gene: 2. Germline assignment: CDR1 SGHNT and CDR2 YYREEE (reference sequence). The CDR3 is 16 residues long. Here the CDR3 reads CASSRTSGGSYNEQFF. The DNA of the CDR3 is TGTGCCAGCAGTCGGACTAGCGGGGGCTCCTACAATGAGCAGTTCTTC.

In this sample, this clonotype turned up many times. The chain employs TRBV5-1 and TRBJ2-6, with 9 positions matching TRBD2. The junction had 10 bases not matched to a gene; V was cut back by 0 bases and J by 0 bases. The CDR3 sequence is 20 residues long. Looked up from germline, CDR1 is SGHRS and CDR2 is YFSETQ. The CDR3 region is CASSLARGGSPNSGANVLTF. CDR3 DNA sequence: TGCGCCAGCAGCTTGGCGCGGGGGGGAAGCCCGAACTCTGGGGCCAACGTCCTGACTTTC.

This clonotype was observed a few times. The genes are TRBV6-1 and TRBJ1-3, with D unclear. The CDR3 has 13 amino acids. V lost 7 bases and J lost 1, with 8 bases in between. CDR1 MNHNS and CDR2 SASEGT come from the germline V gene. The CDR3 coding sequence is TGTGCCAGCACGGCGGATTCTGGAAACACCATATATTTT. It specifies CASTADSGNTIYF.

This clonotype was recorded many times. The chain has TRBV18 and TRBJ1-1, with D unresolved. Germline CDR1 reads KGHSH; CDR2 reads LQKENI. The CDR3 loop spans 14 amino acids. V dropped 6 bases and J dropped 0 bases, with 11 bases sitting between them. Here the CDR3 DNA reads TGTGCCAGCTCCCCCGGAGAGATGAACACTGAAGCTTTCTTT. Its protein product is CASSPGEMNTEAFF.

This clonotype was observed at least ten times. The J gene is TRBJ2-2, the V gene TRBV20-1, with TRBD1 matching over 7 bases. The germline V gene has CDR1 DFQATT and CDR2 SNEGSKA (reference sequence). V trimming: 1 base; J trimming: 0 bases; junction bases outside the gene matches: 5. The CDR3 spans 16 residues. The CDR3 is CSARATGQPNTGELFF. CDR3 sequence (DNA): TGCAGTGCTAGAGCCACGGGACAGCCGAACACCGGGGAGCTGTTTTTT.